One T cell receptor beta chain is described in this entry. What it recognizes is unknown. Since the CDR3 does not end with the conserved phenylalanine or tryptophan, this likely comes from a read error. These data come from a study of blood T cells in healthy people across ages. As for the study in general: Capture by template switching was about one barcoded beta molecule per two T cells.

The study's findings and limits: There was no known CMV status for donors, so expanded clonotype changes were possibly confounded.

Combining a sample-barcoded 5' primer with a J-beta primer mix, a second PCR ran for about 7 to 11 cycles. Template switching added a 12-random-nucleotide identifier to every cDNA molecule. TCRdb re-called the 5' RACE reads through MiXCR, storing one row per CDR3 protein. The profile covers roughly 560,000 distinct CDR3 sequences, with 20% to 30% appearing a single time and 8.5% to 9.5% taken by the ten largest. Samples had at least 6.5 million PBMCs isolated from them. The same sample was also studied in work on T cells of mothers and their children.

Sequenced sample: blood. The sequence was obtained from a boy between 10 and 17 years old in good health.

The DNA for the CDR3 is TGTGCCAGCAGCTCAGAGGGCACGGTGGGGAACACAGATACGCAGTATCTT. It encodes CASSSEGTVGNTDTQYL. This chain joins TRBV5-6 and TRBJ2-3; maybe TRBD2 (5 bases). This CDR3 region has 17 residues. V was shortened by 3 bases and J by 2 bases, with 19 bases between the two germline ends. Germline V CDR1 and CDR2: SGHDT, YYEEEE.